Only one count was recorded for the clone carrying this TCR beta chain. The entry originates in a study of technical replicates of blood from four donors. The CDR3 has 14 residues. Germline CDR1 LNHNV, CDR2 YYDKDF (reference sequence). V shed 5 bases and J shed 3 bases, with 14 bases lying between them. Data came from immunoSEQ multiplex PCR; TCRdb stores just in-frame clones and leaves some out. This table has about 69,000 clones, approximately 89% appearing once. The TCR was taken from a human donor in good health. Some clones in this sample may be carry-over from other donors' samples. Sequencing was carried out using PBMCs. J is TRBJ2-7 and V is TRBV15; no clear D. CDR3 DNA: TGTGCCACCAGCCTAGAGATCGGTCACTACGAGCAGTACTTC. This translates into CATSLEIGHYEQYF. Complete variable domain (other parts from reference TRBV15 and TRBJ2-7): DAMVIQNPRYQVTQFGKPVTLSCSQTLNHNVMYWYQQKSSQAPKLLFHYYDKDFNNEADTPDNFQSRRPNTSFCFLDIRSPGLGDTAMYLCATSLEIGHYEQYFGPGTRLTVT.